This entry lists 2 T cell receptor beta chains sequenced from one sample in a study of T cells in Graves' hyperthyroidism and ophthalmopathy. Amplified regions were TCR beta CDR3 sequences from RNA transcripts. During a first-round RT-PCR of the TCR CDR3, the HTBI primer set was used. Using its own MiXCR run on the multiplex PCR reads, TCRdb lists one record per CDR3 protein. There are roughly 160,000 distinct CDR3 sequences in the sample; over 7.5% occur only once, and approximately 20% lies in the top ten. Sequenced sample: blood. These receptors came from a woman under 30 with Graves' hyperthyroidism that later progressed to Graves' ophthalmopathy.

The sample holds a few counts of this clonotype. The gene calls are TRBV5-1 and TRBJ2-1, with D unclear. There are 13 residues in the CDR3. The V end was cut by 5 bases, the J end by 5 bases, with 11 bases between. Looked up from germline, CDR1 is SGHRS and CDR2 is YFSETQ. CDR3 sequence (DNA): TGCGCCAGCAGACAGTTAACCAACAATGAGCAGTTCTTC. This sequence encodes CASRQLTNNEQFF.

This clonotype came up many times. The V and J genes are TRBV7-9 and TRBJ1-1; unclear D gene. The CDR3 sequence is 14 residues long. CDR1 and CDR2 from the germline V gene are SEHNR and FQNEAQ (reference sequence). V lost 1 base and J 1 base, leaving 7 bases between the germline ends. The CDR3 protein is CASSLDRWNTEAFF. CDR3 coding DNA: TGTGCCAGCAGCTTAGATCGTTGGAACACTGAAGCTTTCTTT.